What follows describes a single T cell receptor (beta chain). With a duration under 3 months, ophthalmopathy in the donors showed moderate-to-severe activity, CAS ≥3 and NOSPECS ≥4. Serum thyroxine and TRAb, along with clinical symptoms, thyroid ultrasound and orbital computed tomography, were what diagnosis relied on. A volume of approximately 9.2 ml of fresh peripheral blood supplied the PBMCs. The data were obtained in a study of Graves' ophthalmopathy and Graves' hyperthyroidism. Turning to the study itself: Investigators collected peripheral blood at initial diagnosis, before any treatment was given.

From germline, CDR1 is SQVTM and CDR2 ANQGSEA. Trimming took off 8 bases at V and 6 bases at J, with 13 bases between the two ends. The CDR3 is made up of 11 amino acids. TCR beta CDR3 regions were amplified from RNA transcripts. The authors performed first-round RT-PCR with HTBI primers and then a second-round multiplex PCR. TCRdb ran MiXCR on the multiplex PCR reads and lists one entry per CDR3 protein. The table shows more than 550,000 distinct CDR3 sequences, with over 40% occurring only once. The V call is TRBV29-1, the J call TRBJ1-1; weak D call: TRBD1 (6 bases). Sequenced material: peripheral blood. The clonotype was recovered from an adult man with Graves' ophthalmopathy. This chain's CDR3 is CSPQGSPEAFF. Here the CDR3 DNA reads TGCAGCCCACAGGGTAGTCCTGAAGCTTTCTTT.